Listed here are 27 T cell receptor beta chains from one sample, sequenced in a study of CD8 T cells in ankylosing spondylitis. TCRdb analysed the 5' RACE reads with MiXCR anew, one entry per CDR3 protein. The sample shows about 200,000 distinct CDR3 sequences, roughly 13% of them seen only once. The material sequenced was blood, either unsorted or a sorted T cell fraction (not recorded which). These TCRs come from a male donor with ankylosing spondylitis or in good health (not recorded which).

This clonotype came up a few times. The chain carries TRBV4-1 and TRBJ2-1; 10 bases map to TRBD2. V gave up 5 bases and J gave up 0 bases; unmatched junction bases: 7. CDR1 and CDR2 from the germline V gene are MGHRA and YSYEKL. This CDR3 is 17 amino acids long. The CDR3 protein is CASSGRLAGSSYNEQFF. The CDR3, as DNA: TGCGCCAGCAGCGGGCGACTAGCGGGCAGCTCCTACAATGAGCAGTTCTTC.

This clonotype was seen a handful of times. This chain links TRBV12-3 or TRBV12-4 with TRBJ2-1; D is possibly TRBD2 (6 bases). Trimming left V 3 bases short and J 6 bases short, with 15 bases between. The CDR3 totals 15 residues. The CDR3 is CASSFSSGRGNEQFF. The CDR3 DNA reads TGTGCCAGCAGTTTTTCTTCCGGGCGGGGCAATGAGCAGTTCTTC.

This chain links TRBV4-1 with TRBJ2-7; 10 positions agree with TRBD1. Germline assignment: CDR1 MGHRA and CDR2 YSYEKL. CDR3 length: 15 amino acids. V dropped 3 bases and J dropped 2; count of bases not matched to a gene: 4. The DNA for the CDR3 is TGCGCCAGCAGCCACAAAGACAGGGGGCCCTACGAGCAGTACTTC. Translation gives CASSHKDRGPYEQYF.

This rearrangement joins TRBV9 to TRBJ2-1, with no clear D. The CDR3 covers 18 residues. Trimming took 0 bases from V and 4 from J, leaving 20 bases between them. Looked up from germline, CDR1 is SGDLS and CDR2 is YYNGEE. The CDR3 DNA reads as TGTGCCAGCAGCGTAGCCGGGTCGATGGCCCAGACATACAATGAGCAGTTCTTC. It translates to CASSVAGSMAQTYNEQFF.

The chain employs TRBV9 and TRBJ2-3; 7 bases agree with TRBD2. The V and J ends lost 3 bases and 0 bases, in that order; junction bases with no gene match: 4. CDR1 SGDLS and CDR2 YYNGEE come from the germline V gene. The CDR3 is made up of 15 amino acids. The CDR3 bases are TGTGCCAGCAGCGCCGGGACTACCAGCACAGATACGCAGTATTTT. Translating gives CASSAGTTSTDTQYF.

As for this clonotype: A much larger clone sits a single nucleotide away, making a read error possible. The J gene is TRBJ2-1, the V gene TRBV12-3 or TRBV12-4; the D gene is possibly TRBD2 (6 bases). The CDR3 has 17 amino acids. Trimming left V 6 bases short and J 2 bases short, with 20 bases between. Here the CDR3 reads CASRGSGELGAYNEQFF. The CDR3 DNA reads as TGTGCCAGCAGAGGCTCGGGGGAGCTGGGGGCCTACAATGAGCAGTTCTTC.

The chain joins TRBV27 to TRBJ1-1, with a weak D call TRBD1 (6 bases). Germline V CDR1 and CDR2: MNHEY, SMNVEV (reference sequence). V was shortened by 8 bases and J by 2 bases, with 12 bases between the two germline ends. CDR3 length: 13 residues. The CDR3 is CASLGQTNTEAFF. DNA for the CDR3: TGTGCCAGCTTGGGACAAACTAACACTGAAGCTTTCTTT.

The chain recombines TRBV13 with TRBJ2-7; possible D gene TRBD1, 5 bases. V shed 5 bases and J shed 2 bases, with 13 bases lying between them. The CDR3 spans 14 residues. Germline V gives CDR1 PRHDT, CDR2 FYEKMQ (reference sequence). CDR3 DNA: TGTGCCAGCAGCGCGAACAGGTACCCCTACGAGCAGTACTTC. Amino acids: CASSANRYPYEQYF.

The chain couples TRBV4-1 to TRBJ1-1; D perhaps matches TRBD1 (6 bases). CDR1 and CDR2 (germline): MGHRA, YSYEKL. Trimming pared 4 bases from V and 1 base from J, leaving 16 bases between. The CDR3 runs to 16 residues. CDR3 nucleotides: TGCGCCAGCAGCCGCGGAATACAGGGCACGAACACTGAAGCTTTCTTT. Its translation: CASSRGIQGTNTEAFF.

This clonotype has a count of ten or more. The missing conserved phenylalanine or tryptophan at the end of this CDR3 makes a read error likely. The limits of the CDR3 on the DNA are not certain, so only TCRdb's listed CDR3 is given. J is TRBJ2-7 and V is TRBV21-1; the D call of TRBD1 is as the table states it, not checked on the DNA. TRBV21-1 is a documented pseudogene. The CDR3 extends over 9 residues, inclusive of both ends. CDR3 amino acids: CASSKARGL.

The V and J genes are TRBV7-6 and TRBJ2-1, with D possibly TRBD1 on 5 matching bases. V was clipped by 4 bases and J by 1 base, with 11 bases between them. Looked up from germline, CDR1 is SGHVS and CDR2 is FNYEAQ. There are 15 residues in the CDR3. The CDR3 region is CASSSIRDSYNEQFF. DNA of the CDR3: TGTGCCAGCAGCTCGATCAGGGATTCCTACAATGAGCAGTTCTTC.

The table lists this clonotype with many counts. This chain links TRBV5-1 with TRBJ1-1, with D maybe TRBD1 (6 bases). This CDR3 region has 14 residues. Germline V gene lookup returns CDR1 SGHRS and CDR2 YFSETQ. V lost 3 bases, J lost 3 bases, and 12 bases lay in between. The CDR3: CASSYRRGDTEAFF. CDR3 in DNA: TGCGCCAGCAGCTACCGGAGGGGGGACACTGAAGCTTTCTTT.

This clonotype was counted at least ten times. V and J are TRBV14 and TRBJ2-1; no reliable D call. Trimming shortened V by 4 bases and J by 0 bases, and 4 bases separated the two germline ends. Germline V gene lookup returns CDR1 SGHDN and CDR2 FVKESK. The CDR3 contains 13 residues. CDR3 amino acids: CASSPDSYNEQFF. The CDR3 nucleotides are TGTGCCAGCAGCCCGGACTCCTACAATGAGCAGTTCTTC.

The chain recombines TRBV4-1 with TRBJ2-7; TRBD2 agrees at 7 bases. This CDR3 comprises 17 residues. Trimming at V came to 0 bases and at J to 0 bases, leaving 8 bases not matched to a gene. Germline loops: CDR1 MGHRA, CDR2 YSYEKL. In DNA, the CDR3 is TGCGCCAGCAGCCAAGAGGGGAGCGGGACTGCCTCCTACGAGCAGTACTTC. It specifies CASSQEGSGTASYEQYF.

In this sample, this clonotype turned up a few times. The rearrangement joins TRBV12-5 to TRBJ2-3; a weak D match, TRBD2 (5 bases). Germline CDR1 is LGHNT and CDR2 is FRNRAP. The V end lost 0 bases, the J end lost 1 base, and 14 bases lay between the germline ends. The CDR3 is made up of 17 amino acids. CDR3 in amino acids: CASGLVLSDDGTDTQYF. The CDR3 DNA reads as TGTGCTAGTGGTTTGGTACTTAGCGACGACGGCACAGATACGCAGTATTTT.

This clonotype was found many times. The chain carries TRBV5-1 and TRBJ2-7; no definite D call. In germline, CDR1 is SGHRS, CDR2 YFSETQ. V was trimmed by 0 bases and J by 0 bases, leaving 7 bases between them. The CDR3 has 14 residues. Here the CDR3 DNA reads TGCGCCAGCAGCTTGGGCCGAAGCTCCTACGAGCAGTACTTC. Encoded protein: CASSLGRSSYEQYF.

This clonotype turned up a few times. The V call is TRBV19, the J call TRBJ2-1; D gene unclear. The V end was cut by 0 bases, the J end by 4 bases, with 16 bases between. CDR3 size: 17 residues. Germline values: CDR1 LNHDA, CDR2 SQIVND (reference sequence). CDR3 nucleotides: TGTGCCAGTAGTATAGATGCCGGCGACATGGGGTACAATGAGCAGTTCTTC. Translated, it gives CASSIDAGDMGYNEQFF.

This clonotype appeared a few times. CDR3 loop: CSVEGEGSTEAFF. In DNA, the CDR3 is TGCAGCGTTGAAGGGGAGGGGAGCACTGAAGCTTTCTTT. This chain joins TRBV29-1 and TRBJ1-1; a weak D match, TRBD1 (5 bases). Per germline, CDR1 SQVTM and CDR2 ANQGSEA. CDR3 size: 13 residues. V lost 1 base to trimming and J lost 4 bases, with 10 bases between them.

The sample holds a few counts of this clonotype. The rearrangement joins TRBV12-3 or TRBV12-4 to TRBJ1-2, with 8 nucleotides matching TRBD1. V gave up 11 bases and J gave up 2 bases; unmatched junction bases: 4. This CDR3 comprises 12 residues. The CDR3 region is CAVTGANYGYTF. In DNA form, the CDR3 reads TGTGCCGTGACAGGGGCCAACTATGGCTACACCTTC.

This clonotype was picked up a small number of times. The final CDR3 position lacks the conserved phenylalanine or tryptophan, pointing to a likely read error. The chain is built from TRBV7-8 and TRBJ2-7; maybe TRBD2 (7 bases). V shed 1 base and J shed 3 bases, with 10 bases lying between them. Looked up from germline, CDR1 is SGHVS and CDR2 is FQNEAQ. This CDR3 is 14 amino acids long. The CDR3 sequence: CASSLVGGGYEQYL. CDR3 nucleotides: TGTGCCAGCAGCTTAGTGGGAGGGGGCTACGAGCAGTACCTC.

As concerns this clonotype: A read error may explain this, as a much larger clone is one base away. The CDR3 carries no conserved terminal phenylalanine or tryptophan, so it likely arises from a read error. CDR3 loop: CASGTTLGGDTQYS. As DNA, the CDR3 is TGTGCCAGCGGGACCACCCTCGGGGGAGATACGCAGTATTCT. The V gene is TRBV12-3 or TRBV12-4, the J gene TRBJ2-3; maybe TRBD2 (6 bases). The CDR3 covers 14 residues. Trimming took off 8 bases at V and 5 bases at J, with 17 bases between the two ends.

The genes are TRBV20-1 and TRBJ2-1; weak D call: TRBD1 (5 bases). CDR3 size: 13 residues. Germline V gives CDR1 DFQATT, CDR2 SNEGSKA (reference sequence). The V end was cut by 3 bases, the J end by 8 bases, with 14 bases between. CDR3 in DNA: TGCAGTGCTAGTCCTCAGGGCAGCGATGAGCAGTTCTTC. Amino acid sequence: CSASPQGSDEQFF.

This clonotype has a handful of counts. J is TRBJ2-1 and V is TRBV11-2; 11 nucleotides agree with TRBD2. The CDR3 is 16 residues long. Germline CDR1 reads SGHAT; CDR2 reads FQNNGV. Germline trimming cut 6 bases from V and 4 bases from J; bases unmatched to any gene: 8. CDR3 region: CASRGVAGGHYNEQFF. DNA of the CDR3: TGTGCCAGCAGGGGGGTAGCGGGGGGGCATTACAATGAGCAGTTCTTC.

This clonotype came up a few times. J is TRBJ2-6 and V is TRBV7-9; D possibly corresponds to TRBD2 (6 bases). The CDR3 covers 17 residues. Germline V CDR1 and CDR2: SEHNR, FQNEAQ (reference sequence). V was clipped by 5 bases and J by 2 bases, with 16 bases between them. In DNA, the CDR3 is TGTGCCAGCAGCCATACCTACGGGGGAACTGGGGCCAACGTCCTGACTTTC. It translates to CASSHTYGGTGANVLTF.

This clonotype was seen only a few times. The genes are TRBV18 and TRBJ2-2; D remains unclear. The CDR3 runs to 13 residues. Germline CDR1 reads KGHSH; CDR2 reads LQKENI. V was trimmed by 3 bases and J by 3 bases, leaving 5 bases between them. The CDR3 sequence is CASSPIHTGELFF. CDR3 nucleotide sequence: TGTGCCAGCTCACCTATCCACACCGGGGAGCTGTTTTTT.

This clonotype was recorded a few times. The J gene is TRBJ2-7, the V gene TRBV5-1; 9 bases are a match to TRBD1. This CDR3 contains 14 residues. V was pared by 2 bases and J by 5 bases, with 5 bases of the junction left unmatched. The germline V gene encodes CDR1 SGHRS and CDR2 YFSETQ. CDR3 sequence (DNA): TGCGCCAGCAGCTTACCGGGACAGGGAAACGAGCAGTACTTC. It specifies CASSLPGQGNEQYF.

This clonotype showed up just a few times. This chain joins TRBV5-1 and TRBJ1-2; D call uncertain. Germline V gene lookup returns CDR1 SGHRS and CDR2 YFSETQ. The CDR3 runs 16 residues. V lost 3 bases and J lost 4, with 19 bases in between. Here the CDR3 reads CASSSREPLQSYGYTF. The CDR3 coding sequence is TGCGCCAGCAGCTCCCGGGAACCGCTGCAGTCCTATGGCTACACCTTC.